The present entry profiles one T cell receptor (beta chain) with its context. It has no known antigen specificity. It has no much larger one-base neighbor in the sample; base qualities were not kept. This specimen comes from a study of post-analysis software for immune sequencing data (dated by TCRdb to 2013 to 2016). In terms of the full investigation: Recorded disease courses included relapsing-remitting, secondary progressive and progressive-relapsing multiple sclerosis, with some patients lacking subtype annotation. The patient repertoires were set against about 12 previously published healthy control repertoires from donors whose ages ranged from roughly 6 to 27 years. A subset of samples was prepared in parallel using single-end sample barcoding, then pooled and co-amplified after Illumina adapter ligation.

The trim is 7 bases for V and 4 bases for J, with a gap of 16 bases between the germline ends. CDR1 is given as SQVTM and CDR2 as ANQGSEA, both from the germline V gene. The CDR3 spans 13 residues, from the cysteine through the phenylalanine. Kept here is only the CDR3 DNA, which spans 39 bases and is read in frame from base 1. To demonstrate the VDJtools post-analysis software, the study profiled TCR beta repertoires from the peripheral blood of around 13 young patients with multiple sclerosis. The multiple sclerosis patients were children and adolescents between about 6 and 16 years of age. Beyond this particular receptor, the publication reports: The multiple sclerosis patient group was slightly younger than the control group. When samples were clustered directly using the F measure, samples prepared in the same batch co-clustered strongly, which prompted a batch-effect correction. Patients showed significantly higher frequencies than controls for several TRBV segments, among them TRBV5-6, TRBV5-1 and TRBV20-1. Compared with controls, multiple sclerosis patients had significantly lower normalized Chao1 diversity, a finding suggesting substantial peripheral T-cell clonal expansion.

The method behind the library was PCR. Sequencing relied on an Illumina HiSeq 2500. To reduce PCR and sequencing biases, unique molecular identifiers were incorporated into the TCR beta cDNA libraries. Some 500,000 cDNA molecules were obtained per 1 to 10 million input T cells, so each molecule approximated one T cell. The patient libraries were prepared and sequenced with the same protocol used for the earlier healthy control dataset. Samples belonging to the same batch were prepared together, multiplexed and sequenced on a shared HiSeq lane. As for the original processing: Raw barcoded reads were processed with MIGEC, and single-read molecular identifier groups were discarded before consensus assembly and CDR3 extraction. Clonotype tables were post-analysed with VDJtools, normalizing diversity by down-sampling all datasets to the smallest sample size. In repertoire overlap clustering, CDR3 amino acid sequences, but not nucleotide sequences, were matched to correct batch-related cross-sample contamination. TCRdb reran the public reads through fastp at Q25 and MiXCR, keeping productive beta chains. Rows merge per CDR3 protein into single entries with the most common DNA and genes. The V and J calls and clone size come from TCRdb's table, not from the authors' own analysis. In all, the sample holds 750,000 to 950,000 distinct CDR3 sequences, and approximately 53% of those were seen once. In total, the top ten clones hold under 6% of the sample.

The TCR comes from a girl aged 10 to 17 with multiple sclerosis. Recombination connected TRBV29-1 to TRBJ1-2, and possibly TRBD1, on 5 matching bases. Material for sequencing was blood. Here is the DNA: TGCAGCGCAACCAACCGGGACGCCTATGGCTACACCTTC. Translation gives CSATNRDAYGYTF. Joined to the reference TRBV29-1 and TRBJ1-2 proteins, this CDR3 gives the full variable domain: SAVISQKPSRDICQRGTSLTIQCQVDSQVTMMFWYRQQPGQSLTLIATANQGSEATYESGFVIDKFPISRPNLTFSTLTVSNMSPEDSSIYLCSATNRDAYGYTFGSGTRLTVV.